The 9 T cell receptor beta chains presented below share a single source sample, sequenced in a study of cytomegalovirus exposure and HLA in healthy donors. The PCR contained 60 Vbeta and 13 Jbeta primers. Libraries were prepared by immunoSEQ multiplex PCR; TCRdb keeps only in-frame clonotypes and omits some of them. The profile covers roughly 290,000 clones, with roughly 80% appearing a single time and roughly 0.31% taken by the ten largest. Sequences were obtained from PBMCs. Source of these receptors: a girl aged 2 to 10 in good health and CMV-seronegative.

The J gene is TRBJ2-7, the V gene TRBV5-1, with no clear D. V lost 0 bases and J 0 bases, leaving 10 bases between the germline ends. Looked up from germline, CDR1 is SGHRS and CDR2 is YFSETQ. This CDR3 has 15 amino acids. DNA for the CDR3: TGCGCCAGCAGCTTGGCCGCTCGAGCCTCCTACGAGCAGTACTTC. It encodes CASSLAARASYEQYF.

This chain connects TRBV23-1 to TRBJ2-7, with 8 bases identical to TRBD1. TRBV23-1 carries the ORF label, with uncertain function. Losses at the gene ends were 2 bases for V and 5 bases for J; bases not matched to a gene: 26. The CDR3 extends over 21 amino acids. This CDR3 is CASSQSRRGVPFGTGDDEQYF. CDR3 coding DNA: TGCGCCAGCAGTCAAAGCCGCCGTGGGGTCCCGTTCGGGACAGGCGATGACGAGCAGTACTTC.

The chain recombines TRBV15 with TRBJ1-3; no definite D call. With 0 bases removed from V and 0 bases from J, the gap between germline ends came to 12 bases. Germline values: CDR1 LNHNV, CDR2 YYDKDF (reference sequence). The CDR3 is 17 residues long. CDR3 sequence (DNA): TGTGCCACCAGCAGAGATCTTACCGCGCTCTCTGGAAACACCATATATTTT. Protein: CATSRDLTALSGNTIYF.

The chain joins TRBV7-2 to TRBJ2-7, with D maybe TRBD2 (7 bases). The CDR3 is 14 residues long. V shed 3 bases and J shed 5 bases, with 14 bases lying between them. Germline values: CDR1 SGHTA, CDR2 FQGNSA. CDR3 DNA: TGTGCCAGCAGCTTCGACCGGGGGGCGCACGAGCAGTACTTC. Its translation: CASSFDRGAHEQYF.

This clone was recorded once. The J gene is TRBJ2-5, the V gene TRBV9; TRBD2 matches 13 bases. Germline lookup yields CDR1 SGDLS and CDR2 YYNGEE. Unmatched junction bases numbered 0, after V lost 0 bases and J lost 4 bases. This CDR3 has 15 residues. This CDR3 reads CASSVGLAGGETQYF. Written as DNA, the CDR3 is TGTGCCAGCAGCGTAGGACTAGCGGGAGGAGAGACCCAGTACTTC. Looking up the rest from reference TRBV9 and TRBJ2-5 gives the full variable domain: DSGVTQTPKHLITATGQRVTLRCSPRSGDLSVYWYQQSLDQGLQFLIQYYNGEERAKGNILERFSAQQFPDLHSELNLSSLELGDSALYFCASSVGLAGGETQYFGPGTRLLVL.

This rearrangement joins TRBV15 to TRBJ1-2; 7 bases are shared with TRBD1. Germline V gene sequence: CDR1 LNHNV, CDR2 YYDKDF (reference sequence). With V trimmed by 5 bases and J by 14 bases, 8 bases remained unmatched. There are 11 residues in the CDR3. DNA for the CDR3: TGTGCCACCAGCGGGGGGACAGACCTTACCTTC. Protein: CATSGGTDLTF.

The CDR3 here is CASSLRTSGVRSYEQYF. CDR3 DNA sequence: TGTGCCAGCAGCTTACGGACTAGCGGGGTCCGCTCCTACGAGCAGTACTTC. The V gene is TRBV11-2, the J gene TRBJ2-7; 12 bases are shared with TRBD2. Germline V gives CDR1 SGHAT, CDR2 FQNNGV. The CDR3 extends over 17 amino acids. The V segment lost 2 bases and the J segment 0 bases; nucleotides outside the gene matches: 5.

This sequence joins TRBV10-3 and TRBJ2-3; 9 bases align to TRBD1. CDR3 length: 16 residues. From germline, CDR1 is ENHRY and CDR2 SYGVKD. The junction had 5 bases not matched to a gene; V was cut back by 2 bases and J by 2 bases. The CDR3 spells CAISERGQGYTDTQYF. CDR3 DNA: TGTGCCATCAGTGAGAGGGGACAGGGCTACACAGATACGCAGTATTTT.

V gene TRBV7-9 combines with J gene TRBJ1-1; D is undetermined. CDR1 and CDR2 (germline): SEHNR, FQNEAQ (reference sequence). There are 14 residues in the CDR3. Trimming stripped 3 bases from V and 0 bases from J, with 8 bases between. In DNA, the CDR3 is TGTGCCAGCAGCTTGACACTCGTGAACACTGAAGCTTTCTTT. Residues: CASSLTLVNTEAFF.